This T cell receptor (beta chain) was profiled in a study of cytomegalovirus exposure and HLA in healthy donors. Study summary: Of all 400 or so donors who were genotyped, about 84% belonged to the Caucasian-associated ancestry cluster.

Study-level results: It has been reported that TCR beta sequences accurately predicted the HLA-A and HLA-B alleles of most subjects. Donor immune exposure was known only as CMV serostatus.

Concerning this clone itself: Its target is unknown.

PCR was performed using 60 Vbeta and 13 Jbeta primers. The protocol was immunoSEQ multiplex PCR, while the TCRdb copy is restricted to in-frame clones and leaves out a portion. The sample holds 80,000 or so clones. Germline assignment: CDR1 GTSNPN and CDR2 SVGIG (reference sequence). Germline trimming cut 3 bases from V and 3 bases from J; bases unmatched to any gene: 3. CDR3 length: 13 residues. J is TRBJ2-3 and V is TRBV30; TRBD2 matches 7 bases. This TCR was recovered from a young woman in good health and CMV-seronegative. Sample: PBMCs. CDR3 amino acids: CAWSGGLTDTQYF. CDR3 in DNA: TGTGCCTGGAGCGGGGGACTAACAGATACGCAGTATTTT.